This T cell receptor (beta chain) was found in a study of CD8+ T cells in alopecia areata. As concerns this clone: No antigen is known for it.

Study conclusions and caveats: Many expanded lesional clones persisted during tofacitinib (in both scalp and blood). In patients, TCRs were shared less clearly than in mice, and HLA may possibly be involved.

The sample's treatment: oral pan-JAK inhibitor, 5-10 mg twice daily. Reverse transcription of extracted RNA yielded cDNA, which provided the sequencing template. Sequencing used immunoSEQ multiplex PCR; TCRdb keeps in-frame clones, though not all of them. The sample has about 190,000 clones; roughly three fifths are singletons. This clonotype was sampled from a human donor with alopecia areata. The sequencing used CD4+ T cells sorted from blood, collected at week 4, from a patient treated with tofacitinib.

DNA for the CDR3: TGTGCCAGCAGCCAAGGTCGAGTGGAGACCCAGTACTTC. Translating gives CASSQGRVETQYF. V usage is TRBV4-2 and J usage is TRBJ2-5; no clear D gene. CDR1 is LGHNA and CDR2 is YNFKEQ in the germline V gene. The CDR3 has 13 residues. The V gene lost 1 base and the J gene lost 5 bases, with 8 bases spanning the gap.